The clone carrying this T cell receptor (beta chain) was counted at least ten times. The CDR3 length is 16 residues. CDR1 is ENHRY, CDR2 SYGVKD, per germline. V was clipped by 2 bases and J by 2 bases; unmatched bases: 8. Each CDR3 protein is one row after TCRdb ran MiXCR on the 5' RACE reads. Among more than 200,000 distinct CDR3 sequences, roughly 3.5% were seen once, and the ten largest hold roughly a fifth. The record originates from a study of T cells after yellow fever vaccination. The starting material was PBMCs, obtained 15 days after the yellow fever booster vaccination. The V and J genes are TRBV10-3 and TRBJ1-1, with TRBD1 matching over 7 bases. This clonotype was sampled from a man aged 18 to 29 who received the YFV17D yellow fever vaccine. This CDR3 reads CAISEATGVRNTEAFF. The CDR3, as DNA: TGTGCCATCAGTGAGGCCACAGGGGTTCGAAACACTGAAGCTTTCTTT.